This T cell receptor (beta chain) came from a study of T cells in narcolepsy. Study-level background: Healthy controls were enrolled alongside patients with narcolepsy type 1 or type 2. Study findings and constraints: Some memory CD4+ repertoires had no autoreactive clone sequences. Healthy controls reportedly lacked the autoreactive clonotypes serially found in patients' blood.

TCRdb keeps only in-frame clones here, not all; method: immunoSEQ multiplex PCR. Seen here are 30,000 to 45,000 clones, roughly 88% observed once, and the top ten hold 1.5% to 2%. As regards this clone: Its antigen is unknown.

CDR3 length: 15 residues. V lost 0 bases and J lost 4; bases outside the gene matches: 6. Germline-derived CDR1 and CDR2 are SGHRS and YFSETQ. This receptor was identified in a human donor with narcolepsy. The source material was CD45RA- memory CD4+ T cells from PBMCs. The J gene is TRBJ1-2, the V gene TRBV5-1, with TRBD1 identical over 7 bases. The CDR3 DNA is TGCGCCAGCAGCTTGGGACAGGGTATGGGCTATGGCTACACCTTC. This translates into CASSLGQGMGYGYTF.